This T cell receptor (beta chain) was identified during a study of blood T cell repertoires in COVID-19. Overall study context: Donors in the United States, Italy and Spain gave samples during acute or convalescent COVID-19. T cells, B-cell-depleted T cells, or PBMCs supplied cDNA or gDNA.

Germline V lookup: CDR1 SGHRS, CDR2 YFSETQ. CDR3 length equals 16 residues. Trimming cost V 4 bases and J 7 bases, with 18 bases left between them. This clone was seen more than once but under ten times. Authors' methods: Amplified reference gene primers provided the basis for estimating nucleated cell counts. Assay used: immunoSEQ multiplex PCR; TCRdb lists only in-frame clones, some missing. V and J calls and clone size follow that table, whereas D and trimming were derived from the DNA. The table has 150,000 to 200,000 clones, around 87% seen once. The chain joins TRBV5-1 to TRBJ1-6; D perhaps matches TRBD1 (6 bases). Sequencing was performed on peripheral blood. This receptor was obtained from an elderly woman in a cohort sampled during active or convalescent COVID-19. The CDR3 DNA sequence: TGCGCCAGCAGCCTAACCACAGGGTCGAGGAATTCACCCCTCCACTTT. Amino acids: CASSLTTGSRNSPLHF.